This T cell receptor beta chain was retrieved from a study of blood T cells in healthy people across ages (dated by TCRdb to about 2015). The study in broad terms: In model experiments, template switching captured roughly one uniquely barcoded TCR beta cDNA molecule for every two T cells. To avoid experimental bias, donors of different ages were spread randomly across the sequencing lanes. Age-related changes in TCR beta repertoire diversity were measured in the study by deep sequencing normalized with unique cDNA molecular identifiers. The donors were divided into four age groups: young (average around 17 years), middle-aged (roughly 40), aged (62) and long-lived (roughly 82). The study analyzed two additional independent replicas of 1 million unique cDNA reads from the same blood draw for two donors, one aged 18 to 29 and one aged 80 or older. The study at large found these results: Observed TCR beta diversity per million T cells fell roughly linearly with age, and a significant reduction was already apparent by age roughly 40. The percentage of naive T cells measured by flow cytometry correlated strongly with observed TCR beta diversity. Estimates of total diversity based on one million sequenced T cells were considered lower bounds and underestimates. Since profiling was done on bulk unsorted PBMCs, naive and antigen-experienced compartments could not be conclusively compared. Donor CMV infection status was unknown, potentially confounding age-related changes in expanded clonotypes. Compared with the aged group, the long-lived group had more naive CD4+ T cells, fewer expanded clones and increased TCR diversity, a pattern suggesting age selection.

V was cut back by 4 bases and J by 4 bases, leaving a gap of 10 bases between them. From the cysteine up to the phenylalanine, the CDR3 has a length of 13 residues. Of all the DNA, just the CDR3 is kept, 39 bases in frame from base 1. The germline V gene (reference sequence) gives CDR1 as MNHEY and CDR2 as SMNVEV. Libraries came from 5' RACE. The run used an Illumina HiSeq 2500. A second about 7 to 11 cycle PCR used a sample-barcoded 5' primer and a J-beta primer mix. A unique molecular identifier was introduced onto each TCR beta cDNA molecule by a template-switch 5' adaptor carrying 12 random nucleotides. Each sample yielded at least 3 million CDR3-containing paired-end reads. The Mint cDNA synthesis kit, primed by a TRBC-specific oligonucleotide, was used to synthesize first-strand cDNA from all RNA. Following uracil-DNA glycosylase treatment, all cDNA underwent a first 18-cycle PCR with the universal primers M1SS and BC2_uni_R. On the study's bioinformatics: Normalization of each sample was performed by random selection of 1 million high-quality reads, each carrying a distinct molecular identifier. Reads sharing molecular identifiers were discarded rather than binned into consensus sequences. MiTCR, with a Q25 quality threshold and the strictest error-elimination algorithm, was used for CDR3 identification, clonotype clustering and error correction. A nonparametric unseen species model with Euler transformation was used to estimate a lower bound on total TCR beta diversity. TCRdb itself trimmed the public reads at Q25 with fastp, ran MiXCR and retained productive beta chains. Each CDR3 protein gets just one entry, which takes the most common genes and DNA from the rows behind it. These V and J calls are TCRdb output, not the study's own analysis. In all, the sample holds roughly 700,000 distinct CDR3 sequences, and roughly 49% of those were seen once. The ten largest account for around a third of the sample.

Concerning this clonotype itself: Its cognate antigen has yet to be identified. No base quality values were provided; no much bigger clone lies one nucleotide off.

Donors were about 36 systemically healthy Caucasian individuals from Russia aged roughly 6 to 90 years. Each donor gave ten milliliters of peripheral blood, drawn into EDTA-treated Vacutainer tubes. Ficoll-Paque density-gradient centrifugation was used to isolate PBMCs, with at least 6 million obtained per sample. Total RNA was extracted from PBMCs with Trizol reagent, with at least 5 micrograms obtained per sample. For every donor, flow cytometry on a PBMC aliquot measured the percentage of naive CD45RAhigh/CD27high T cells. Sequences were obtained from blood. The chain is encoded by TRBV27 joined to TRBJ1-2; the D gene cannot be named for sure. This TCR was sampled from a woman aged 55-70 years in good health. The sequenced DNA: TGTGCCAGCAGTTCCGACGGAGTCTATGGCTACACCTTC. Its product reads: CASSSDGVYGYTF.